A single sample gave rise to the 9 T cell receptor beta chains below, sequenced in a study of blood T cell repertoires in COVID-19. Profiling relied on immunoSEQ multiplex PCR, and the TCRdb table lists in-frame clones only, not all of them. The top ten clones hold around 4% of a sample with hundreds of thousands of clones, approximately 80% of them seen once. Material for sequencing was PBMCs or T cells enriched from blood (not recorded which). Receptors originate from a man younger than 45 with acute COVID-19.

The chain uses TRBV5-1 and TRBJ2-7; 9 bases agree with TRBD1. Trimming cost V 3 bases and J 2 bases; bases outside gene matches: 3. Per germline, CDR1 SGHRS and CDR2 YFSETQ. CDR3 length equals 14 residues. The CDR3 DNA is TGCGCCAGCAGCTCGGGACAGGGTACCTACGAGCAGTACTTC. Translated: CASSSGQGTYEQYF.

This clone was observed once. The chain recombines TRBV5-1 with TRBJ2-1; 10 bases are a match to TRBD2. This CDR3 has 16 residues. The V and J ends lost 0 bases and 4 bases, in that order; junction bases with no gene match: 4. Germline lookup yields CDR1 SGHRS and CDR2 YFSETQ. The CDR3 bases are TGCGCCAGCAGCTTGGGAGCGGGGGGGATTTACAATGAGCAGTTCTTC. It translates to CASSLGAGGIYNEQFF.

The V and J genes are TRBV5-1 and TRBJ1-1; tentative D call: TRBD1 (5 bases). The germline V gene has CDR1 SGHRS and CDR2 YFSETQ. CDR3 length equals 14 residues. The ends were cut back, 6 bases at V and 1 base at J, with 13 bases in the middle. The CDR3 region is CASTLGGKNTEAFF. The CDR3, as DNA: TGCGCCAGCACCCTCGGGGGGAAGAACACTGAAGCTTTCTTT.

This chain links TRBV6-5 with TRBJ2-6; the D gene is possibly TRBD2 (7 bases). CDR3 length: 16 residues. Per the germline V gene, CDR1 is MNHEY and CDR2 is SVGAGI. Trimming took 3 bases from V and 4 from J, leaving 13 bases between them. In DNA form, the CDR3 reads TGTGCCAGCAGTTATCGGGGGGCGCAGGGGGCCAACGTCCTGACTTTC. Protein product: CASSYRGAQGANVLTF.

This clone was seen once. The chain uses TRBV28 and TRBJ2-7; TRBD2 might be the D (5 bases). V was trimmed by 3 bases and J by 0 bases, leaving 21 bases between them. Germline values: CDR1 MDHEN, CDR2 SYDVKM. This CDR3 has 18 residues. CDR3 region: CASSLPPAIGVSSYEQYF. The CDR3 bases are TGTGCCAGCAGTTTGCCCCCCGCCATCGGGGTGAGCTCCTACGAGCAGTACTTC.

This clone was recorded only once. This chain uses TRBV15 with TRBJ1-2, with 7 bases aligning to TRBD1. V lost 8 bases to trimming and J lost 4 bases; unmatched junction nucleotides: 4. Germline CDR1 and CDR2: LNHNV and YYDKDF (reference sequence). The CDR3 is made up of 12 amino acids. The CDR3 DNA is TGTGCCACCGGCGGGACAGTCTATGGCTACACCTTC. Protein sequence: CATGGTVYGYTF.

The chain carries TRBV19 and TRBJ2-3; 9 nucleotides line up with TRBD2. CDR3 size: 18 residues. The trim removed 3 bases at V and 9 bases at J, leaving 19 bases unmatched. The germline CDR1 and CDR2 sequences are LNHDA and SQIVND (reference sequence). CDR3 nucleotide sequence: TGTGCCAGTAGTATTGGGCCCAGGGGAAGCGGGGGGTTAATCACGCAGTATTTT. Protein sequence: CASSIGPRGSGGLITQYF.

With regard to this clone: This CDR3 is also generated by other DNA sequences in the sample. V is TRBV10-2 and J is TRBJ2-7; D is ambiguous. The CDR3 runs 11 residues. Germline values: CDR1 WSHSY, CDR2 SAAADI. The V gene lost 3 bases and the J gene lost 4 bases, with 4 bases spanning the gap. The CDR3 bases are TGCGCCAGCAGTGATTCTTACGAGCAGTACTTC. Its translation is CASSDSYEQYF.

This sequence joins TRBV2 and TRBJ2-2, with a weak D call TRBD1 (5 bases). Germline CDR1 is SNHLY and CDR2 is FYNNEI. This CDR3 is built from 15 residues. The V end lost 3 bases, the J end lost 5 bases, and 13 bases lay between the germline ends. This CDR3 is CASSEQAGRTGELFF. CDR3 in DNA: TGTGCCAGCAGTGAGCAGGCAGGGCGGACCGGGGAGCTGTTTTTT.